The T cell receptor (beta chain) under discussion was sequenced for a study of graft-versus-host responses after intestinal transplantation. Study overall: Isolated intestinal, liver-intestinal, or multivisceral transplants had been given to the recipients.

TCRdb's table, derived via immunoSEQ multiplex PCR, lists solely in-frame clones and lacks some. The sample holds more than 100,000 clones, approximately 92% seen once. General study results and limits: Association was observed between peak circulating GvH clone levels and early post-transplant HvG declines.

The V end was cut by 4 bases, the J end by 1 base, with 8 bases between. This CDR3 region has 13 residues. The germline CDR1 and CDR2 sequences are SGHRS and YFSETQ. About this clone: As yet, its antigen is unknown.

V gene TRBV5-1 combines with J gene TRBJ2-5; D unresolved. The clonotype originates from a human donor who received an intestinal transplant. Specimen: unstimulated CD4+ T cells sorted from spleen or lymph node cells, collected before intestinal transplant. In DNA form, the CDR3 reads TGCGCCAGCAGCAGGCAGACCCAAGAGACCCAGTACTTC. It translates to CASSRQTQETQYF. The full variable domain, rest sourced from reference TRBV5-1 and TRBJ2-5, is KAGVTQTPRYLIKTRGQQVTLSCSPISGHRSVSWYQQTPGQGLQFLFEYFSETQRNKGNFPGRFSGRQFSNSRSEMNVSTLELGDSALYLCASSRQTQETQYFGPGTRLLVL.